These 8 T cell receptor beta chains originate from one sample sequenced in a study of OX40 agonist ivuxolimab in advanced cancers. Measured with immunoSEQ multiplex PCR; TCRdb has only the in-frame clones, and not every one. The table records tens of thousands of clones, approximately 90% of them present only once. The starting material was CD4+ or CD8+ T cells sorted from blood, obtained in a trial of the OX40 agonist ivuxolimab. The receptors were sampled from an adult with an advanced solid tumor such as melanoma, head and neck, liver or kidney cancer.

This sequence joins TRBV7-3 and TRBJ1-2; tentative D call: TRBD1 (5 bases). Trimming took off 1 base at V and 2 bases at J, with 11 bases between the two ends. The CDR3 is 15 residues long. Per germline, CDR1 SGHTA and CDR2 FQGTGA. The CDR3 loop reads CASSLKGGQNYGYTF. In nucleotides, the CDR3 is TGTGCCAGCAGCTTAAAGGGCGGACAAAACTATGGCTACACCTTC.

This clone was counted once. The chain recombines TRBV6-1 with TRBJ2-1, with TRBD1 matching over 7 bases. CDR1 is MNHNS, CDR2 SASEGT, per germline. The CDR3 spans 15 residues. Germline trimming cut 2 bases from V and 6 bases from J; bases unmatched to any gene: 7. Here the CDR3 DNA reads TGTGCCAGCAGTGAATGGACAGGCCCTCGCAATGAGCAGTTCTTC. This encodes CASSEWTGPRNEQFF.

The chain recombines TRBV28 with TRBJ1-4, with D unclear. Trimming cost V 0 bases and J 6 bases, with 5 bases left between them. CDR1 and CDR2 (germline): MDHEN, SYDVKM. The CDR3 totals 13 residues. Written as DNA, the CDR3 is TGTGCCAGCAGTTTATGGTCGGATGAAAAACTGTTTTTT. The encoded protein is CASSLWSDEKLFF.

The V gene is TRBV5-4, the J gene TRBJ1-1, with D hard to call. The CDR3 has 14 residues. Germline V gives CDR1 SGHNT, CDR2 YYREEE (reference sequence). Trimming removed 2 bases from V and 0 bases from J, with 8 bases in between. The DNA of the CDR3 is TGTGCCAGCAGCTTAGCGGCTCTGAACACTGAAGCTTTCTTT. Translated: CASSLAALNTEAFF.

This chain uses TRBV5-1 with TRBJ1-1, with 11 bases fitting TRBD1. After removal of 0 bases from V and 4 bases from J, the junction contained 2 bases not matched to a gene. This CDR3 comprises 15 residues. The V gene's germline CDR1 is SGHRS and CDR2 YFSETQ. The CDR3 loop is CASSLDGTGGTEAFF. The CDR3 DNA sequence: TGCGCCAGCAGCTTGGACGGGACAGGGGGCACTGAAGCTTTCTTT. The full variable domain, completed using reference TRBV5-1 and TRBJ1-1, is KAGVTQTPRYLIKTRGQQVTLSCSPISGHRSVSWYQQTPGQGLQFLFEYFSETQRNKGNFPGRFSGRQFSNSRSEMNVSTLELGDSALYLCASSLDGTGGTEAFFGQGTRLTVV.

This chain connects TRBV5-8 to TRBJ2-2, with 7 positions matching TRBD2. This CDR3 has 16 amino acids. V dropped 2 bases and J dropped 4; count of bases not matched to a gene: 8. The germline V gene has CDR1 SGHTS and CDR2 YDEGEE. The CDR3 region has the DNA TGTGCCAGCAGCTTCTTCTCGGGAGGATTCACCGGGGAGCTGTTTTTT. Its translation is CASSFFSGGFTGELFF.

The chain recombines TRBV27 with TRBJ1-2, with 8 bases matching TRBD1. The ends lost 6 bases at V and 2 bases at J; junction bases unmatched: 11. CDR1 and CDR2 (germline): MNHEY, SMNVEV (reference sequence). The CDR3 has 16 amino acids. The CDR3 DNA is TGTGCCAGCAGACCAGGGGGCGCGGATACCAACTATGGCTACACCTTC. Its protein is CASRPGGADTNYGYTF.

This clone was observed a handful of times. The chain recombines TRBV30 with TRBJ1-2; 7 positions agree with TRBD1. The J segment lost 14 bases and the V segment lost 2 bases, leaving 17 bases of the junction unmatched. The CDR3 spans 14 residues. Germline CDR1 GTSNPN, CDR2 SVGIG (reference sequence). The CDR3 sequence: CAWSPHDRVLPGTF. As DNA, the CDR3 is TGTGCCTGGAGTCCCCACGACAGGGTCCTTCCAGGAACCTTC.